The 9 T cell receptor beta chains below were found in one sample sequenced in a study of blood T cell repertoires in COVID-19. The protocol was immunoSEQ multiplex PCR, while the TCRdb copy is restricted to in-frame clones and leaves out a portion. The data hold 330,000 or so clones, with more than 70% observed a single time. Sequenced: peripheral blood. Source of these receptors: a woman aged 60-75 years with COVID-19, enrolled during active disease.

The V call is TRBV2, the J call TRBJ1-6; TRBD1 agrees at 7 bases. The J segment lost 2 bases and the V segment lost 8 bases, leaving 9 bases of the junction unmatched. Germline assignment: CDR1 SNHLY and CDR2 FYNNEI. This CDR3 is built from 16 residues. CDR3 bases: TGTGCCAGCCAAGTCGACAGGGTGACCTATAATTCACCCCTCCACTTT. It translates to CASQVDRVTYNSPLHF.

The V gene is TRBV11-2, the J gene TRBJ1-5; D not resolved. CDR3 length: 14 residues. Germline loops: CDR1 SGHAT, CDR2 FQNNGV. The V end was cut by 5 bases, the J end by 0 bases, with 8 bases between. For the CDR3, the DNA is TGTGCCAGCAGCGAGCAAAATAGCAATCAGCCCCAGCATTTT. Encoded protein: CASSEQNSNQPQHF.

This chain uses TRBV19 with TRBJ2-3; D might be TRBD2 (6 bases). Trimming took 5 bases from V and 5 from J, leaving 26 bases between them. The CDR3 is 18 amino acids. Germline CDR1 LNHDA, CDR2 SQIVND (reference sequence). CDR3 amino acids: CASSPARVAVGAGDTQYF. In DNA form, the CDR3 reads TGTGCCAGTAGTCCCGCACGGGTAGCGGTAGGGGCTGGAGATACGCAGTATTTT.

This chain links TRBV15 with TRBJ2-3; TRBD1 aligns across 7 bases. After removal of 0 bases from V and 5 bases from J, the junction contained 5 bases not matched to a gene. Germline V gives CDR1 LNHNV, CDR2 YYDKDF (reference sequence). The length of the CDR3 is 15 residues. CDR3 DNA sequence: TGTGCCACCAGCAGAGATCAGACAGGGATAGATACGCAGTATTTT. Its protein product is CATSRDQTGIDTQYF.

The chain combines TRBV7-8 with TRBJ2-3; D uncertain. The CDR3 contains 15 residues. CDR1 is SGHVS and CDR2 is FQNEAQ in the germline V gene. The V gene lost 1 base and the J gene lost 3 bases, with 11 bases spanning the gap. CDR3 sequence (DNA): TGTGCCAGCAGCTTAGAACGGGTCGTGACAGATACGCAGTATTTT. This translates into CASSLERVVTDTQYF.

V and J are TRBV30 and TRBJ2-3; D uncertain. The germline V gene encodes CDR1 GTSNPN and CDR2 SVGIG (reference sequence). Trimming took 3 bases from V and 6 from J, leaving 4 bases between them. This CDR3 region has 10 residues. In nucleotides, the CDR3 is TGTGCCTGGAGCGCGGATACGCAGTATTTT. Protein product: CAWSADTQYF.

The chain employs TRBV15 and TRBJ2-7; TRBD2 matches at 14 bases. Germline loops: CDR1 LNHNV, CDR2 YYDKDF (reference sequence). This CDR3 contains 16 residues. Trimming at V came to 0 bases and at J to 7 bases, leaving 5 bases not matched to a gene. CDR3 nucleotide sequence: TGTGCCACCAGCAGAGATCCGGGACTAGCGGGGGTAGAGCAGTACTTC. Its protein product is CATSRDPGLAGVEQYF.

J is TRBJ2-2 and V is TRBV5-4, with 7 positions matching TRBD1. After removal of 2 bases from V and 6 bases from J, the junction contained 7 bases not matched to a gene. Germline-derived CDR1 and CDR2 are SGHNT and YYREEE (reference sequence). This CDR3 region has 15 residues. The CDR3 loop reads CASSLLRGPAGELFF. The CDR3 DNA reads as TGTGCCAGCAGCTTACTGAGGGGGCCGGCCGGGGAGCTGTTTTTT.

The chain uses TRBV7-8 and TRBJ1-1; D is uncertain. The CDR3 is 14 residues long. The germline V and J ends were trimmed by 1 base and 1 base, with 7 bases remaining between them. The germline CDR1 and CDR2 sequences are SGHVS and FQNEAQ. CDR3 in amino acids: CASSLVVQNTEAFF. In DNA form, the CDR3 reads TGTGCCAGCAGCTTAGTGGTACAGAACACTGAAGCTTTCTTT.